The entry that follows covers one TCR beta chain sequence. Its antigen is still unknown. Each of the donors was a healthy adult who was HIV-negative and had not had a recent acute infection or vaccination. Deep level was the assay's run setting. Some 30,000 T cell genomes, or around 0.2 ug DNA, went into the sorted-subset replicate PCRs. The protocol was immunoSEQ multiplex PCR, while the TCRdb copy is restricted to in-frame clones and leaves out a portion. This table holds about 2.4 million clones, 90% to 95% found once. The data belong to a study of shared clonotypes between healthy human individuals. Findings and caveats of the study: Only blood samples were collected, and tissue repertoires likely differ.

This receptor was identified in a man in his late teens or twenties in good health. Some clones in this sample may be carry-over from other donors' samples. Specimen: naive CD4+ T cells from PBMCs. The sample's subset: CD45RA+ positively selected.

The CDR3 nucleotides are TGCGCCAGCCCGACTAGCGGTCCCACAGATACGCAGTATTTT. Amino acids: CASPTSGPTDTQYF. V usage is TRBV10-1 and J usage is TRBJ2-3; 9 positions agree with TRBD2. The CDR3 totals 14 residues. V was clipped by 8 bases and J by 2 bases; unmatched bases: 5. CDR1 WNHNN and CDR2 SYGVQD come from the germline V gene (reference sequence).